This T cell receptor (beta chain) was retrieved from a study of blood T cell repertoires in COVID-19. Sequencing was performed with immunoSEQ multiplex PCR; in TCRdb, only in-frame clones are kept and a portion is missing. In the table there are around 130,000 clones, around 82% of which are singletons. The source material was peripheral blood. The sequence was collected from a woman between 25 and 40 years old who had recovered from COVID-19.

CDR3 amino acids: CASRDSRSYEQYF. Written as DNA, the CDR3 is TGTGCCAGCAGGGACAGCCGCTCCTACGAGCAGTACTTC. The chain links TRBV12-3 or TRBV12-4 to TRBJ2-7; maybe TRBD1 (6 bases). Trimming cost V 6 bases and J 0 bases, with 9 bases left between them. The CDR3 runs to 13 residues.